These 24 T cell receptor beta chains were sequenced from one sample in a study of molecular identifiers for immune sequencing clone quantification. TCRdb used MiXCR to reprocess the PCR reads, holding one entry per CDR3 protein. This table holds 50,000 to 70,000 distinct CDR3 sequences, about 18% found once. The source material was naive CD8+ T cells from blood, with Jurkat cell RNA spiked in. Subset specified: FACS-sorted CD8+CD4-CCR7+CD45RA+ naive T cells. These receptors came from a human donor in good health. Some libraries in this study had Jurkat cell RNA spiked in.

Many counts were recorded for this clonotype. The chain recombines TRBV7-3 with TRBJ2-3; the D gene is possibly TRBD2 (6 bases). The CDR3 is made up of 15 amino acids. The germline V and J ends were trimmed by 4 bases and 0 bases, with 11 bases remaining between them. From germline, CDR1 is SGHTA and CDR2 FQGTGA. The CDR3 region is CASSSPSGSTDTQYF. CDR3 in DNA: TGTGCCAGCAGCTCCCCCAGCGGGAGCACAGATACGCAGTATTTT. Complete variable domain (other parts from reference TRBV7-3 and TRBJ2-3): GAGVSQTPSNKVTEKGKYVELRCDPISGHTALYWYRQSLGQGPEFLIYFQGTGAADDSGLPNDRFFAVRPEGSVSTLKIQRTERGDSAVYLCASSSPSGSTDTQYFGPGTRLTVL.

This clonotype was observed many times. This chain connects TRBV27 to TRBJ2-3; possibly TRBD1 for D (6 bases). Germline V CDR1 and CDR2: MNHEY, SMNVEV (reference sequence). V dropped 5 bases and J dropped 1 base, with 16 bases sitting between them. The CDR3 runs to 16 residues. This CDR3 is CASSLIGGVGTDTQYF. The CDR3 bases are TGTGCCAGCAGTCTCATAGGGGGAGTGGGCACAGATACGCAGTATTTT.

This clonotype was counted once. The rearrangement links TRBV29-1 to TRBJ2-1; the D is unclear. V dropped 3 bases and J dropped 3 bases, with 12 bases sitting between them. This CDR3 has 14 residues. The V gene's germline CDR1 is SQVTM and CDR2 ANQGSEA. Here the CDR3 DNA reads TGCAGCGTTGACTTGAACGGGTACTACAATGAGCAGTTCTTC. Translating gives CSVDLNGYYNEQFF.

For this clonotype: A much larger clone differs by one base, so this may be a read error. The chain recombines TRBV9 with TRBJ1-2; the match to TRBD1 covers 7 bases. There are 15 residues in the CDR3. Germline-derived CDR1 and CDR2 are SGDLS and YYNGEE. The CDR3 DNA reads TGTGCCAGCAGCCCAATACAGGGGATAGGCTATGGCTGCACCTTC. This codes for CASSPIQGIGYGCTF.

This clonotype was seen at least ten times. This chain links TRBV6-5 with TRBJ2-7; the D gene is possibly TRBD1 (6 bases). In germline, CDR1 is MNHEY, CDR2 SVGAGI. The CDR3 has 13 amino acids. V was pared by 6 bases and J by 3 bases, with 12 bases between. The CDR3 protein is CASSPGTNYEQYF. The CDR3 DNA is TGTGCCAGCAGCCCGGGGACAAACTACGAGCAGTACTTC.

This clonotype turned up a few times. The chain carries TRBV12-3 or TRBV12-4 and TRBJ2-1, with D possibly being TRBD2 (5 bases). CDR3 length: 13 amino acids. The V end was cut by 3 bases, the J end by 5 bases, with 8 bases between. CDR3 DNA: TGTGCCAGCAGTTTCTCGGGAAACAATGAGCAGTTCTTC. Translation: CASSFSGNNEQFF.

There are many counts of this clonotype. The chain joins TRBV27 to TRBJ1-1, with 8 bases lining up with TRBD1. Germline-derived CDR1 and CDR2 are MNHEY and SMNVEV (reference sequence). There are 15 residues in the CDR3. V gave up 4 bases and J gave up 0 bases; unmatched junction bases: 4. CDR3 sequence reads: CASSSQGGMNTEAFF. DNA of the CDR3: TGTGCCAGCAGTTCACAGGGGGGCATGAACACTGAAGCTTTCTTT.

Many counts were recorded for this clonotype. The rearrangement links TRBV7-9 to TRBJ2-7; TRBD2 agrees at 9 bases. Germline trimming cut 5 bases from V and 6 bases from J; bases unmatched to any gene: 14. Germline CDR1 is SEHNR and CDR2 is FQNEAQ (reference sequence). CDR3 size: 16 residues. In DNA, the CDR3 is TGTGCCAGCAGCGGACCCCGGATGCGGGAGGGTCTCGAGCAGTACTTC. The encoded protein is CASSGPRMREGLEQYF.

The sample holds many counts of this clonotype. The CDR3 loop is CASSMSLAGWTDTQYF. The CDR3, as DNA: TGTGCCAGTAGTATGTCACTAGCGGGGTGGACAGATACGCAGTATTTT. The chain carries TRBV19 and TRBJ2-3; 10 bases are a match to TRBD2. After removal of 3 bases from V and 3 bases from J, the junction contained 6 bases not matched to a gene. The V gene's germline CDR1 is LNHDA and CDR2 SQIVND (reference sequence). The CDR3 spans 16 residues.

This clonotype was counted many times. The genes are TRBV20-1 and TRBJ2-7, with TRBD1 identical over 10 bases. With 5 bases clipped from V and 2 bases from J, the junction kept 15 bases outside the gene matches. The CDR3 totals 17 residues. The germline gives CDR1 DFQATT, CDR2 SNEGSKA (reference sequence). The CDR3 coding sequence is TGCAGTGCTGGAAAGGGACAGGGGCTTACGGGGGCCTACGAGCAGTACTTC. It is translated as CSAGKGQGLTGAYEQYF.

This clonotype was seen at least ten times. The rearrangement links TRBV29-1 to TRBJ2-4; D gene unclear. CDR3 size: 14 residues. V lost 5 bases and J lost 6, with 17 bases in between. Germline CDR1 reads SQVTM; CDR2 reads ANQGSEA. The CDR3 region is CSVNPSGAGNIQYF. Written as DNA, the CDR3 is TGCAGCGTTAATCCGTCTGGCGCAGGAAACATTCAGTACTTC.

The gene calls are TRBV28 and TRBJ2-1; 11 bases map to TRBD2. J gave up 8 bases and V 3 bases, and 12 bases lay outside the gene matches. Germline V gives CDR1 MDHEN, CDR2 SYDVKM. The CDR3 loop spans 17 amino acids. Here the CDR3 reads CASSLGASGRSFDEQFF. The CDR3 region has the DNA TGTGCCAGCAGTTTGGGGGCTAGCGGGAGGAGTTTTGATGAGCAGTTCTTC.

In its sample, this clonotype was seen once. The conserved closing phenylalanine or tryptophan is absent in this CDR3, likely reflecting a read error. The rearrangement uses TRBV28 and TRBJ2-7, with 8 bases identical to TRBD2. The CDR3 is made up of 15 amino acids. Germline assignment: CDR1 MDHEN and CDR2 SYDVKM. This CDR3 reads CDSSRVAGPSYEQYS. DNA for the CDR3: TGTGACAGCAGTCGGGTAGCGGGGCCTTCCTACGAGCAGTACTCC.

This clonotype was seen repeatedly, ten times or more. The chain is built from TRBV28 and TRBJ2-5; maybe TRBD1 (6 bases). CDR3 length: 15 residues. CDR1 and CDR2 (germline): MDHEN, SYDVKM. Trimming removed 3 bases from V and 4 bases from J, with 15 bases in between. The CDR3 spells CASSFLQGISETQYF. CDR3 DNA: TGTGCCAGCAGTTTTCTACAGGGTATTTCAGAGACCCAGTACTTC.

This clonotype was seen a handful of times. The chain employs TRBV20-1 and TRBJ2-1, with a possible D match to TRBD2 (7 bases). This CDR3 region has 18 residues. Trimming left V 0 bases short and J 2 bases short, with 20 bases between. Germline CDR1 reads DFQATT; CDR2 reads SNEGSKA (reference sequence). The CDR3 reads CSARDQDSGTIPYNEQFF. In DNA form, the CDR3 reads TGCAGTGCTAGAGATCAGGACAGCGGGACAATCCCCTACAATGAGCAGTTCTTC.

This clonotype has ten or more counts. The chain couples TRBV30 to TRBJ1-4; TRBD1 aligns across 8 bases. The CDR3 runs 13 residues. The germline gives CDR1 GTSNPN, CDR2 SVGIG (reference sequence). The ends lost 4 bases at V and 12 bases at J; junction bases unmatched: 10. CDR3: CAWNYLDRDELFF. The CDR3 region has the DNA TGTGCCTGGAATTACCTGGACAGGGATGAACTGTTTTTT.

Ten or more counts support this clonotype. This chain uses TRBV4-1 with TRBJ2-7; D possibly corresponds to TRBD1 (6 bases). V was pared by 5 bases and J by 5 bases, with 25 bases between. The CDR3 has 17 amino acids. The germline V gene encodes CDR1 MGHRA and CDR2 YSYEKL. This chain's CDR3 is CASSSDDLTGGSDEQYF. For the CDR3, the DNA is TGCGCCAGCAGCTCCGACGACTTGACAGGCGGTAGTGACGAGCAGTACTTC.

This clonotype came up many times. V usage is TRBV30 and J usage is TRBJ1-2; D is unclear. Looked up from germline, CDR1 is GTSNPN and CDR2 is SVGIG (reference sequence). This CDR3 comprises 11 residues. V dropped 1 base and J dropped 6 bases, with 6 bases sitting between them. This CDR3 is CAWSEGNGYTF. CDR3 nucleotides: TGTGCCTGGAGTGAAGGAAATGGCTACACCTTC.

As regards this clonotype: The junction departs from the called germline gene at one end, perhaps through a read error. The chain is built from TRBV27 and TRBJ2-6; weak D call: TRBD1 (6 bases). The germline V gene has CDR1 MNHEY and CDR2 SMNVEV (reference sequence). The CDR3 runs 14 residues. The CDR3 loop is CASSLSMGANALTF. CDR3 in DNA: TGTGCCAGCAGTTTATCAATGGGGGCCAACGCCCTGACTTTC. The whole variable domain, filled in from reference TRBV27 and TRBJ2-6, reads EAQVTQNPRYLITVTGKKLTVTCSQNMNHEYMSWYRQDPGLGLRQIYYSMNVEVTDKGDVPEGYKVSRKEKRNFPLILESPSPNQTSLYFCASSLSMGANALTFGAGSRLTVL.

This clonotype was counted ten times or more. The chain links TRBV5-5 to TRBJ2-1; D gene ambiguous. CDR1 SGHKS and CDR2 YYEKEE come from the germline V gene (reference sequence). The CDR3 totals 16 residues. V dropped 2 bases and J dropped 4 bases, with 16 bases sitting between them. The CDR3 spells CASSFQDLYVYNEQFF. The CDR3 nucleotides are TGTGCCAGCAGCTTTCAAGACCTTTACGTTTACAATGAGCAGTTCTTC.

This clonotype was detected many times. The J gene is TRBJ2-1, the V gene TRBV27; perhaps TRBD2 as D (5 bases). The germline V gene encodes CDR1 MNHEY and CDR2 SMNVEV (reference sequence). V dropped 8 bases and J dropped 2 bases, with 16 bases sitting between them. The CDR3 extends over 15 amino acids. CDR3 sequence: CASRSGGHPYNEQFF. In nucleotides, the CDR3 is TGTGCCAGCCGATCTGGCGGGCATCCCTACAATGAGCAGTTCTTC.

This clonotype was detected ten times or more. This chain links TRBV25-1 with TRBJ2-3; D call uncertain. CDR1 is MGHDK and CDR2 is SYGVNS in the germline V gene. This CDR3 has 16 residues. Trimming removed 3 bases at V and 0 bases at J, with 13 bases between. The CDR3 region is CASSDGAIPSTDTQYF. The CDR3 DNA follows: TGTGCCAGCAGTGATGGAGCTATCCCTAGCACAGATACGCAGTATTTT.

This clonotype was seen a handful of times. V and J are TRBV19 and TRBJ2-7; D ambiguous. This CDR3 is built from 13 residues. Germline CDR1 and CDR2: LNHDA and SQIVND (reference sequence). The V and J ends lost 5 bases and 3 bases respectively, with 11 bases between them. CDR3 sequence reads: CASSQVRHYEQYF. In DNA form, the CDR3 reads TGTGCCAGTAGTCAGGTCCGGCACTACGAGCAGTACTTC.

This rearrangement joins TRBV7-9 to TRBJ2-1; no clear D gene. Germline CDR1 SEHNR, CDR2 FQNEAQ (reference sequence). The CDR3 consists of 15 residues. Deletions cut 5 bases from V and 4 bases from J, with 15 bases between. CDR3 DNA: TGTGCCAGCAGCCCGTTTTTCGGAGCGTACAATGAGCAGTTCTTC. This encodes CASSPFFGAYNEQFF.